The sequence of this TCR beta chain was determined in a study of circulating tumor DNA in untreated peripheral T-cell lymphoma (dated by TCRdb to about 2021). CDR1 and CDR2 are drawn from the germline V gene: MNHGY, SAAAGT. The CDR3 runs 13 amino acids, cysteine and phenylalanine included. The sequence is cut down to CDR3 DNA, 39 bases in frame from base 1. Baseline tumor tissue collected before treatment was sequenced to identify tumor-specific TCR clonotypes. Next-generation sequencing of T-cell receptor sequences was used to monitor peripheral T-cell lymphoma patients receiving frontline treatment on a trial. Libraries were constructed by the immunoSEQ multiplex PCR assay. Held by TCRdb, this immuneACCESS table contains in-frame sequences only and omits some clones. Under half of the omission traces to an unresolved V gene where checked; the cause of the rest is unknown. The sample records some 1,800 clones, around 87% of which are singletons. The leading ten clones occupy roughly 67% of the sample.

In regard to this clone: Its antigen is currently not known. A read error may account for a junction end that differs from germline.

General study outcomes and caveats: Tumor-specific clonotypes were found in about three quarters of patients, coming from more than 85% of baseline tissues and around 67% of baseline serum samples.

Sequencing used tumor tissue. The receptor's source is a human donor with peripheral T-cell lymphoma. Rearrangement joined TRBV6-8 to TRBJ1-1, and the D gene may be TRBD1, 5 bases matching. The CDR3 sequence is CAISGPGATEAFF. In nucleotides, the sequence is TGTGCCATCAGTGGGCCTGGGGCAACTGAAGCTTTCTTT.